The present T cell receptor beta chain was sequenced within a study of radiotherapy plus CTLA-4 blockade in lung cancer. Study background: Objective responses were documented in about 19% of patients, with disease control in 31%. Whole-study findings and limits: Among reported predictors of response, early blood T cell clone dynamics with interferon-beta performed best. Among blood TCR repertoires after radiotherapy plus ipilimumab, tumor-derived clones expanded.

CDR3 length equals 14 residues. Trimming took 3 bases from V and 4 from J; bases not matched to a gene: 2. Germline CDR1 reads SGDLS; CDR2 reads YYNGEE. Method: immunoSEQ multiplex PCR; TCRdb's copy keeps in-frame clones and lacks some. This sample has some 71,000 clones, with roughly three quarters found just once. With respect to this clone: Its antigen is as yet unknown.

The sequence was obtained from a human donor with non-small cell lung cancer whose response to radiotherapy plus ipilimumab could not be evaluated. Some clones in this sample may be carry-over from other donors' samples. The genes are TRBV9 and TRBJ2-5; 11 positions agree with TRBD1. This specimen was peripheral blood, taken from a patient treated with radiotherapy plus ipilimumab. CDR3 amino acids: CASSEGTGGETQYF. The CDR3 nucleotides are TGTGCCAGCAGCGAGGGGACAGGGGGAGAGACCCAGTACTTC.